The 13 T cell receptor beta chains below come from one sample, sequenced in a study of radiotherapy plus CTLA-4 blockade in lung cancer (dated by TCRdb to 2016 to 2018). Library generation was performed with the immunoSEQ multiplex PCR assay. TCRdb retrieved this table from immuneACCESS and kept in-frame rearrangements only. Not all clones are present; in checked studies, unresolved V genes account for under half, and no reason is known for the remainder. The sample table shows approximately 81,000 clones, and 78% are seen once. Under 4.5% of the sample comes from the top ten. Sequences were derived from peripheral blood, sampled from a patient treated with radiotherapy plus ipilimumab. Receptors originate from a human donor with non-small cell lung cancer who had a partial response to radiotherapy plus ipilimumab. Some clones in this sample may be carry-over from other donors' samples.

The chain recombines TRBV19 with TRBJ2-7; D gene uncertain. The CDR3 has 14 residues. Germline CDR1 and CDR2: LNHDA and SQIVND (reference sequence). V dropped 5 bases and J dropped 3 bases, with 14 bases sitting between them. CDR3 amino acids: CASSPQAGDYEQYF. The CDR3 DNA reads TGTGCCAGTAGTCCTCAGGCTGGCGACTACGAGCAGTACTTC.

This sequence joins TRBV5-8 and TRBJ2-5, with D uncertain. There are 13 residues in the CDR3. Deletions cut 3 bases from V and 3 bases from J, with 9 bases between. Germline lookup yields CDR1 SGHTS and CDR2 YDEGEE. The CDR3 nucleotides are TGTGCCAGCAGCTCCGGTGCTAAAGAGACCCAGTACTTC. Its protein product is CASSSGAKETQYF.

V gene TRBV9 combines with J gene TRBJ2-7; TRBD1 matches 9 bases. This CDR3 is built from 13 residues. Per the germline V gene, CDR1 is SGDLS and CDR2 is YYNGEE. J lost 3 bases, V lost 2 bases, and 0 bases had no gene match. This CDR3 reads CASSVDRGYEQYF. In DNA, the CDR3 is TGTGCCAGCAGCGTGGACAGGGGCTACGAGCAGTACTTC.

The J gene is TRBJ2-5, the V gene TRBV5-4; tentatively, D is TRBD2 (5 bases). V was pared by 4 bases and J by 4 bases, with 17 bases between. CDR1 and CDR2 (germline): SGHNT, YYREEE (reference sequence). The CDR3 is made up of 15 amino acids. The CDR3 loop is CASSPDSRSLETQYF. Written as DNA, the CDR3 is TGTGCCAGCAGCCCGGACTCTCGGAGTTTAGAGACCCAGTACTTC.

CDR3 protein: CASSRTSGSYEQYF. DNA of the CDR3: TGCGCCAGCAGCCGGACTAGCGGGAGTTACGAGCAGTACTTC. This chain uses TRBV5-1 with TRBJ2-7, with TRBD2 identical over 13 bases. The CDR3 consists of 14 residues. Germline V gene sequence: CDR1 SGHRS, CDR2 YFSETQ. V gave up 4 bases and J gave up 4 bases; unmatched junction bases: 2.

V is TRBV7-3 and J is TRBJ1-2, with 7 positions matching TRBD1. Per germline, CDR1 SGHTA and CDR2 FQGTGA. The CDR3 consists of 16 residues. Germline trimming cut 2 bases from V and 4 bases from J; bases unmatched to any gene: 10. The DNA for the CDR3 is TGTGCCAGCAGCTTACAACCCAGGGGGGATTCCTATGGCTACACCTTC. It codes for CASSLQPRGDSYGYTF.

This clone was seen a single time. The chain links TRBV6-1 to TRBJ2-2; tentatively, D is TRBD2 (6 bases). Looked up from germline, CDR1 is MNHNS and CDR2 is SASEGT. The V gene lost 6 bases and the J gene lost 2 bases, with 13 bases spanning the gap. The CDR3 is made up of 15 amino acids. CDR3 residues: CASRAGTANTGELFF. CDR3 nucleotide sequence: TGTGCCAGCAGAGCCGGGACTGCAAACACCGGGGAGCTGTTTTTT.

This chain uses TRBV5-6 with TRBJ2-1; TRBD2 matches at 9 bases. This CDR3 region has 15 residues. Germline V lookup: CDR1 SGHDT, CDR2 YYEEEE. The J segment lost 7 bases and the V segment lost 4 bases, leaving 9 bases of the junction unmatched. The CDR3 DNA sequence: TGTGCCAGCAGCCCCTTAGGGCTAGCGGGGAATGAGCAGTTCTTC. Its protein is CASSPLGLAGNEQFF.

The gene calls are TRBV7-9 and TRBJ2-1; 7 nucleotides line up with TRBD1. CDR3 length: 15 residues. The germline gives CDR1 SEHNR, CDR2 FQNEAQ (reference sequence). V lost 1 base and J lost 5; bases outside the gene matches: 5. CDR3 coding DNA: TGTGCCAGCAGCTTAGGAGACAGGGCCCACAATGAGCAGTTCTTC. The encoded protein is CASSLGDRAHNEQFF.

The chain has TRBV14 and TRBJ2-5; possibly TRBD1 for D (6 bases). The germline gives CDR1 SGHDN, CDR2 FVKESK. The length of the CDR3 is 14 residues. The V end lost 4 bases, the J end lost 4 bases, and 13 bases lay between the germline ends. The CDR3 DNA reads TGTGCCAGCAGCCTAGTGGGGGCGGGAGAGACCCAGTACTTC. Amino acid sequence: CASSLVGAGETQYF.

The rearrangement links TRBV18 to TRBJ2-3; 7 nucleotides align to TRBD2. Germline assignment: CDR1 KGHSH and CDR2 LQKENI. The CDR3 contains 17 residues. The junction had 14 bases not matched to a gene; V was cut back by 8 bases and J by 0 bases. The CDR3 here is CASLRLRSGASTDTQYF. In DNA, the CDR3 is TGTGCCAGCCTACGACTGAGGAGCGGGGCTAGCACAGATACGCAGTATTTT.

The V and J genes are TRBV6-6 and TRBJ2-5; TRBD2 agrees at 11 bases. V was pared by 5 bases and J by 4 bases, with 6 bases of the junction left unmatched. Per germline, CDR1 MNHNY and CDR2 SVGAGI (reference sequence). The CDR3 totals 15 residues. CDR3 in amino acids: CASSDSGGALETQYF. The CDR3 DNA follows: TGTGCCAGCAGTGATAGCGGGGGGGCCCTAGAGACCCAGTACTTC.

V gene TRBV27 combines with J gene TRBJ1-6, with unresolved D. Germline-derived CDR1 and CDR2 are MNHEY and SMNVEV (reference sequence). The CDR3 contains 13 residues. V was pared by 0 bases and J by 9 bases, with 6 bases between. For the CDR3, the DNA is TGTGCCAGCAGTTTATCAATTAGTTCACCCCTCCACTTT. Translated, it gives CASSLSISSPLHF.